The T cell receptor (beta chain) under discussion was sequenced for a study of technical replicates of blood from a handful of donors. The table lists this clone with a count of one. V gave up 4 bases and J gave up 4 bases; unmatched junction bases: 1. Germline V gene data show CDR1 as GTSNPN and CDR2 as SVGIG (reference sequence). The CDR3 runs to 11 residues. Sequencing was performed with immunoSEQ multiplex PCR; in TCRdb, only in-frame clones are kept and a portion is missing. The sample gives some 81,000 clones, around nine tenths of which show up once; 0.25% is in the top ten. The receptor comes from a human donor in good health. This sequence joins TRBV30 and TRBJ2-7, with 7 bases aligning to TRBD1. The material sequenced was T cells isolated from PBMCs. CDR3 amino acids: CAWMGQYEQYF. The CDR3 region has the DNA TGTGCCTGGATGGGACAGTACGAGCAGTACTTC.